The 17 T cell receptor beta chains below were found in one sample sequenced in a study of T cells in localized non-small cell lung cancer. The repertoire was sequenced with immunoSEQ multiplex PCR; TCRdb's copy has only in-frame clones and lacks some. Seen here are around 1,700 clones, almost 30% observed once, and the top ten hold roughly 12%. Sequencing used normal lung tissue next to the tumor, obtained before any cancer treatment. The receptors come from a male donor aged 60 or over with stage II squamous cell lung carcinoma.

The chain uses TRBV11-3 and TRBJ2-3, with D possibly called TRBD1 or TRBD2 (7 bases each). The CDR3 consists of 18 residues. Trimming cost V 5 bases and J 2 bases, with 23 bases left between them. From germline, CDR1 is SGHNT and CDR2 YENEEA. CDR3 sequence (DNA): TGTGCCAGCAGCCCGCTCGGGGGGTGGGACAGTGACACAGATACGCAGTATTTT. Protein sequence: CASSPLGGWDSDTDTQYF.

This clone turned up a few times. The V and J genes are TRBV30 and TRBJ1-1; D possibly corresponds to TRBD1 (5 bases). This CDR3 has 13 residues. Trimming pared 5 bases from V and 0 bases from J, leaving 10 bases between. Germline V gene sequence: CDR1 GTSNPN, CDR2 SVGIG (reference sequence). Here the CDR3 reads CAWGGRLNTEAFF. The CDR3 coding sequence is TGTGCCTGGGGGGGACGGCTGAACACTGAAGCTTTCTTT.

The chain uses TRBV7-4 and TRBJ2-1, with D possibly matching TRBD2 (5 bases). V lost 5 bases, J lost 8 bases, and 13 bases lay in between. The germline V gene has CDR1 SGHVT and CDR2 SQSDAQ. The CDR3 totals 13 residues. CDR3 bases: TGTGCCAGCAGCGCCGGGCCCGGGGATGAGCAGTTCTTC. Encoded protein: CASSAGPGDEQFF.

A few counts support this clone. The chain couples TRBV11-3 to TRBJ2-5, with D possibly being TRBD1 (6 bases). This CDR3 spans 16 amino acids. V was cut by 3 bases and J by 5 bases, with 19 bases left in between. Germline assignment: CDR1 SGHNT and CDR2 YENEEA. The CDR3 reads CASSFPPYRVGETQYF. CDR3 bases: TGTGCCAGCAGCTTCCCCCCATACAGGGTTGGGGAGACCCAGTACTTC.

A few counts support this clone. The J gene is TRBJ1-3, the V gene TRBV28; 9 bases fit TRBD1. This CDR3 spans 16 amino acids. CDR1 MDHEN and CDR2 SYDVKM come from the germline V gene. Trimming cost V 7 bases and J 0 bases; bases outside gene matches: 7. CDR3: CASTPGTGNSGNTIYF. The CDR3 DNA reads TGTGCCAGCACCCCCGGGACAGGGAACTCTGGAAACACCATATATTTT. Supplemented by reference TRBV28 and TRBJ1-3, the full variable domain reads DVKVTQSSRYLVKRTGEKVFLECVQDMDHENMFWYRQDPGLGLRLIYFSYDVKMKEKGDIPEGYSVSREKKERFSLILESASTNQTSMYLCASTPGTGNSGNTIYFGEGSWLTVV.

The V and J genes are TRBV14 and TRBJ2-4, with a possible D match to TRBD2 (5 bases). The CDR3 contains 13 residues. Between the trimmed V and J ends, which lost 4 bases and 8 bases, there was a span of 12 bases. Germline CDR1 SGHDN, CDR2 FVKESK. The CDR3: CASSPTGSHIQYF. The CDR3 DNA is TGTGCCAGCAGCCCAACGGGGTCGCACATTCAGTACTTC.

The sample holds a few counts of this clone. V usage is TRBV15 and J usage is TRBJ1-1; TRBD1 matches at 10 bases. Trimming took 1 base from V and 6 from J; bases not matched to a gene: 8. The CDR3 runs 16 residues. Germline CDR1 and CDR2: LNHNV and YYDKDF (reference sequence). The CDR3 loop is CATSRATGGYSSEAFF. CDR3 sequence (DNA): TGTGCCACCAGCAGAGCGACAGGGGGCTATTCGTCTGAAGCTTTCTTT.

The chain couples TRBV14 to TRBJ1-4; D possibly corresponds to TRBD1 (6 bases). The germline CDR1 and CDR2 sequences are SGHDN and FVKESK. Trimming cost V 2 bases and J 8 bases, with 12 bases left between them. The CDR3 length is 14 residues. CDR3 DNA: TGTGCCAGCAGCCAATCTACAGGGAGGGAAAAACTGTTTTTT. Its protein product is CASSQSTGREKLFF.

By sample fraction, this clone is medium-sized. The rearrangement links TRBV6-8 to TRBJ2-1; the D is unclear. V shed 5 bases and J shed 0 bases, with 17 bases lying between them. The V gene's germline CDR1 is MNHGY and CDR2 SAAAGT. There are 17 residues in the CDR3. The CDR3 is CASSPSVGKPSYNEQFF. In DNA form, the CDR3 reads TGTGCCAGCAGTCCGAGTGTAGGAAAACCCTCCTACAATGAGCAGTTCTTC.

This clone is medium-sized. This rearrangement joins TRBV6-8 to TRBJ1-4; 9 bases map to TRBD1. Germline V gene data show CDR1 as MNHGY and CDR2 as SAAAGT. V was pared by 10 bases and J by 6 bases, with 12 bases of the junction left unmatched. The CDR3 runs to 15 residues. The CDR3 region is CATMSLDRGYEKLFF. CDR3 coding DNA: TGTGCCACCATGAGCTTGGACAGGGGTTATGAAAAACTGTTTTTT.

Only a few counts were recorded for this clone. J is TRBJ2-5 and V is TRBV5-1; D may be TRBD1 (5 bases). Looked up from germline, CDR1 is SGHRS and CDR2 is YFSETQ. The CDR3 totals 14 residues. V lost 4 bases to trimming and J lost 2 bases, with 12 bases between them. CDR3 coding DNA: TGCGCCAGCAGCCCACTGCCAGGGCAAGAGACCCAGTACTTC. It translates to CASSPLPGQETQYF.

In its sample, this clone was seen once. The chain uses TRBV28 and TRBJ2-2, with 7 bases matching TRBD2. V dropped 7 bases and J dropped 3; count of bases not matched to a gene: 5. This CDR3 has 14 residues. Looked up from germline, CDR1 is MDHEN and CDR2 is SYDVKM. CDR3 residues: CASIRGGDTGELFF. The CDR3 DNA reads as TGTGCCAGCATTCGCGGGGGAGACACCGGGGAGCTGTTTTTT.

This clone was seen more than once but under ten times. The V call is TRBV6-8, the J call TRBJ1-1; 7 nucleotides match TRBD1. The ends lost 10 bases at V and 1 base at J; junction bases unmatched: 12. The germline gives CDR1 MNHGY, CDR2 SAAAGT. The CDR3 contains 15 residues. The CDR3 sequence is CAIGQDPNQNTEAFF. The CDR3 DNA is TGTGCCATTGGACAGGACCCGAACCAGAACACTGAAGCTTTCTTT.

This clone was observed a few times. The chain has TRBV25-1 and TRBJ1-1; tentative D call: TRBD1 (5 bases). Trimming stripped 5 bases from V and 4 bases from J, with 17 bases between. Germline V lookup: CDR1 MGHDK, CDR2 SYGVNS. The CDR3 contains 15 residues. The CDR3 DNA reads as TGTGCCAGCAGTTTATCCAATCAGGGATTCACTGAAGCTTTCTTT. Its protein product is CASSLSNQGFTEAFF.

By its share, this clone is large. The chain is built from TRBV11-3 and TRBJ1-3; D may be TRBD1 (5 bases). The CDR3 spans 16 residues. Germline CDR1 reads SGHNT; CDR2 reads YENEEA. V was pared by 5 bases and J by 0 bases, with 14 bases between. In DNA form, the CDR3 reads TGTGCCAGCAGCCTGGCATCGGGGGACTCTGGAAACACCATATATTTT. It translates to CASSLASGDSGNTIYF.

This clone was seen only once. The rearrangement joins TRBV19 to TRBJ1-5; the D is unclear. Germline-derived CDR1 and CDR2 are LNHDA and SQIVND (reference sequence). CDR3 size: 14 residues. Deletions cut 10 bases from V and 0 bases from J, with 13 bases between. The CDR3 region is CATRALLSNQPQHF. The CDR3 nucleotides are TGTGCCACCAGAGCCCTCCTTAGCAATCAGCCCCAGCATTTT. Full variable domain (rest looked up from reference TRBV19 and TRBJ1-5): DGGITQSPKYLFRKEGQNVTLSCEQNLNHDAMYWYRQDPGQGLRLIYYSQIVNDFQKGDIAEGYSVSREKKESFPLTVTSAQKNPTAFYLCATRALLSNQPQHFGDGTRLSIL.

This rearrangement joins TRBV6-8 to TRBJ2-2; 7 bases agree with TRBD1. Per germline, CDR1 MNHGY and CDR2 SAAAGT. The CDR3 is 15 residues long. The junction had 4 bases not matched to a gene; V was cut back by 6 bases and J by 0 bases. CDR3 DNA: TGTGCCAGCAGGGGACAGTTCGCGAACACCGGGGAGCTGTTTTTT. The encoded protein is CASRGQFANTGELFF.